The T cell receptor beta chain described here comes from a study of T cells after yellow fever vaccination (dated by TCRdb to between 2018 and 2021). Regarding the research as a whole: The SMART-Seq v4 Ultra Low Input RNA kit was used to prepare libraries from fractions with low cell numbers. To track T-cell clones before and after primary and booster YFV17D yellow fever vaccination, bulk TCR alpha and beta repertoires were sequenced longitudinally. Two healthy male donors, one aged 18 to 30 and one aged 30 to 39 years, were included in the cohort. Bulk PBMC replicates and cell subsets were isolated from blood drawn at multiple timepoints before and after both primary and secondary immunization. Results the study describes overall, beyond this receptor: Compared with the primary T-cell response, the secondary T-cell response was faster but weaker, reaching its peak on day 5 rather than on day 15. Computational filtering was needed because FACS-sorted repertoires could contain abundant contaminating clonotypes from the bulk population. Most clones expanded after primary vaccination (around 96% of CD4 and 80% to 90% of CD8) were re-detected after the booster, suggesting that broad memory maintenance occurred. Only two donors were included in the study, so the extent to which the findings can be generalized is limited. A small fraction of clonotypes appeared in both the CD4 and CD8 compartments, likely as a result of convergent recombination.

With regard to this clonotype: Its binding antigen is unknown. Per-base qualities were not stored, and no clone one base away is much larger.

Synthesis of TCR cDNA relied on 5'RACE template switching, a step that introduced a universal primer site along with unique molecular identifiers. cDNA synthesis was primed from both the TCR alpha and TCR beta constant segments. Library amplification involved two PCR steps, and the second step added sample barcodes and sequencing adapters. Sequencing of libraries was performed on Illumina HiSeq 2500 (2x100 bp) or NovaSeq (2x150 bp). The source study handled its data this way. MIGEC was used to demultiplex reads and collapse the reads into UMI consensus sequences, and MiXCR was used for V(D)J alignment. Vaccine-responding clonotypes were defined with edgeR using replicate PBMC samples, requiring FDR below 0.01 and a log2 fold change above 5 up to day 15. Each bulk clonotype received a CD4 or CD8 identity based on whether the sequenced CD4 or CD8 repertoire contained that clonotype at higher abundance. TCRdb redid the processing of the public reads, applying fastp at Q25 and MiXCR, and retained in-frame beta chains. A single entry per CDR3 protein holds the most common genes and DNA from its merged rows. The V and J calls were determined by TCRdb, not by the authors. Present in this sample are 160,000 or so distinct CDR3 sequences, around 7.2% of which were seen just once. More than 2.5% of the sample is in the top ten clones.

The sample's treatment or condition label, decoded: live attenuated yellow fever vaccine strain. PBMCs were isolated from peripheral blood using a standard Ficoll-Paque protocol. CD4 and CD8 T-cell fractions were isolated with Dynabeads CD4 and CD8 positive selection kits. TriZol was used to extract RNA from bulk PBMCs, from CD4 and CD8 fractions, and from dextramer-positive and dextramer-negative fractions. The germline V gene encodes CDR1 LNHDA and CDR2 SQIVND (reference sequence). Counted from cysteine to phenylalanine, this CDR3 has 14 amino acids. Only the CDR3 part of the read is kept: 42 bases, read in frame from the first base. V lost 4 bases and J lost 6 bases; the stretch between them is 16 bases long.

This TCR was sampled from a man in his late teens or twenties who received the YFV17D yellow fever vaccine. The chain was built from TRBV19 and TRBJ2-7; a tentative D call is TRBD1 (6 bases match). The starting material was CD4+ T cells sorted from PBMCs, obtained 4 to 6 days after the first yellow fever vaccination. The DNA is TGTGCCAGTAGTACCTCCCTGGGGGCGGGCGAGCAGTACTTC. It encodes CASSTSLGAGEQYF.